These 18 T cell receptor beta chains were sequenced from one sample in a study of T cells in Graves' hyperthyroidism and ophthalmopathy. RNA transcripts gave rise to amplified TCR beta CDR3 regions. Using the HTBI primer set, a first-round RT-PCR was run on the TCR CDR3. TCRdb used MiXCR to reprocess the multiplex PCR reads, holding one entry per CDR3 protein. The sample shows a few hundred thousand distinct CDR3 sequences, roughly 15% of them seen only once. Material for sequencing was blood. These receptors were collected from a woman aged 25 to 45 with Graves' ophthalmopathy.

This clonotype has at least ten counts. V usage is TRBV7-3 and J usage is TRBJ1-1, with TRBD1 as a possible D gene (5 bases). The V end lost 5 bases, the J end lost 1 base, and 17 bases lay between the germline ends. Germline V gene sequence: CDR1 SGHTA, CDR2 FQGTGA. The CDR3 loop spans 16 amino acids. CDR3: CASSAQRGRRNTEAFF. The DNA for the CDR3 is TGTGCCAGCAGCGCCCAAAGGGGACGGAGGAACACTGAAGCTTTCTTT.

In its sample, this clonotype was seen a few times. The chain links TRBV27 to TRBJ1-1; 8 bases are a match to TRBD1. Germline values: CDR1 MNHEY, CDR2 SMNVEV (reference sequence). V lost 5 bases to trimming and J lost 0 bases; unmatched junction nucleotides: 8. This CDR3 is built from 16 residues. CDR3 amino acids: CASSLRTGWMNTEAFF. The CDR3 nucleotides are TGTGCCAGCAGTCTCCGGACAGGGTGGATGAACACTGAAGCTTTCTTT.

This clonotype was counted at least ten times. The V gene is TRBV6-1, the J gene TRBJ2-7; no firm D call. Germline lookup yields CDR1 MNHNS and CDR2 SASEGT. V was shortened by 5 bases and J by 3 bases, with 11 bases between the two germline ends. This CDR3 contains 13 residues. DNA for the CDR3: TGTGCCAGCAGTCCGGGCAGACACTACGAGCAGTACTTC. Its translation: CASSPGRHYEQYF.

The genes are TRBV7-6 and TRBJ2-3; TRBD2 agrees at 9 bases. V dropped 8 bases and J dropped 0; count of bases not matched to a gene: 6. The V gene's germline CDR1 is SGHVS and CDR2 FNYEAQ. The CDR3 sequence is 15 residues long. This chain's CDR3 is CASRPTSGSTDTQYF. The CDR3 coding sequence is TGTGCCAGCCGCCCAACTAGCGGGAGCACAGATACGCAGTATTTT. Filled out from reference TRBV7-6 and TRBJ2-3, the complete variable domain reads GAGVSQSPRYKVTKRGQDVALRCDPISGHVSLYWYRQALGQGPEFLTYFNYEAQQDKSGLPNDRFSAERPEGSISTLTIQRTEQRDSAMYRCASRPTSGSTDTQYFGPGTRLTVL.

This clonotype was counted ten times or more. CDR3 sequence: CASSLARVGGELFF. As DNA, the CDR3 is TGTGCCAGCAGTTTAGCCAGGGTTGGCGGGGAGCTGTTTTTT. The J gene is TRBJ2-2, the V gene TRBV12-3 or TRBV12-4, with a possible D match to TRBD1 (5 bases). The ends were cut back, 0 bases at V and 7 bases at J, with 9 bases in the middle. The CDR3 spans 14 residues.

This clonotype came up many times. The CDR3 nucleotides are TGTGCCAGCAGCCAAGAGCTCACTAGCGGGCCCTACTTC. Encoded protein: CASSQELTSGPYF. The genes are TRBV3-1 and TRBJ2-7, with 9 bases aligning to TRBD2. V gave up 0 bases and J gave up 13 bases; unmatched junction bases: 7. The CDR3 contains 13 residues. CDR1 and CDR2 from the germline V gene are LGHDT and YNNKEL (reference sequence).

The chain couples TRBV4-1 to TRBJ1-6; tentatively, D is TRBD1 (5 bases). The CDR3 sequence is 12 residues long. Trimming cost V 9 bases and J 8 bases, with 11 bases left between them. The germline V gene encodes CDR1 MGHRA and CDR2 YSYEKL. In nucleotides, the CDR3 is TGCGCCAGTGGACATCAGGATTCACCCCTCCACTTT. It yields the protein CASGHQDSPLHF.

This clonotype has at least ten counts. The chain is built from TRBV13 and TRBJ1-6; a possible D gene is TRBD1 (5 bases). Trimming removed 3 bases at V and 7 bases at J, with 16 bases between. Germline V gene data show CDR1 as PRHDT and CDR2 as FYEKMQ (reference sequence). CDR3 length equals 16 residues. The CDR3 nucleotides read TGTGCCAGCAGCTTGGGGAGCTCAGGGAGGAATTCACCCCTCCACTTT. Amino acids: CASSLGSSGRNSPLHF. The full variable domain, with the rest looked up from reference TRBV13 and TRBJ1-6, is AAGVIQSPRHLIKEKRETATLKCYPIPRHDTVYWYQQGPGQDPQFLISFYEKMQSDKGSIPDRFSAQQFSDYHSELNMSSLELGDSALYFCASSLGSSGRNSPLHFGNGTRLTVT.

Comments on this clonotype: A much larger clone differs from this one at a single base, so this may be a read error. The chain couples TRBV30 to TRBJ2-3; maybe TRBD2 (6 bases). Germline V gene sequence: CDR1 GTSNPN, CDR2 SVGIG (reference sequence). V lost 4 bases and J 8 bases, leaving 19 bases between the germline ends. The CDR3 is made up of 14 amino acids. CDR3 DNA: TGTGCCTGGAACTCCGGGCGGGGTTTGGCTACGCAGTATTTT. It translates to CAWNSGRGLATQYF.

About this clonotype: With a much larger clone just one base away, this may be a read error. V gene TRBV12-3 or TRBV12-4 combines with J gene TRBJ2-7, with D unclear. V was pared by 3 bases and J by 7 bases, with 13 bases between. The CDR3 runs 13 residues. The CDR3 spells CASSFLSYNEQYF. CDR3 nucleotides: TGTGCCAGCAGTTTCTTGAGCTACAATGAGCAGTACTTC.

This clonotype was recorded many times. The CDR3 nucleotides are TGTGCCAGCAGAGGGGGGGTGGTAGATACGCAGTATTTT. Its protein product is CASRGGVVDTQYF. V usage is TRBV11-2 and J usage is TRBJ2-3, with D maybe TRBD2 (7 bases). This CDR3 contains 13 residues. The germline CDR1 and CDR2 sequences are SGHAT and FQNNGV. V lost 6 bases to trimming and J lost 5 bases, with 12 bases between them.

This clonotype was recorded many times. V is TRBV20-1 and J is TRBJ1-1; 8 nucleotides match TRBD1. CDR3 length: 11 amino acids. With V trimmed by 5 bases and J by 9 bases, 5 bases remained unmatched. Germline V lookup: CDR1 DFQATT, CDR2 SNEGSKA (reference sequence). CDR3 residues: CSARRTGKAFF. The CDR3 bases are TGCAGTGCTCGACGGACAGGGAAAGCTTTCTTT.

This sequence joins TRBV15 and TRBJ2-5; D is undetermined. The CDR3 spans 13 residues. The V gene lost 5 bases and the J gene lost 2 bases, with 9 bases spanning the gap. CDR1 is LNHNV and CDR2 is YYDKDF in the germline V gene (reference sequence). This CDR3 is CATSVRLQETQYF. Written as DNA, the CDR3 is TGTGCCACCAGCGTCCGGCTTCAAGAGACCCAGTACTTC.

This clonotype was seen ten or more times. The CDR3 DNA reads as TGTGCCACCGGCATCTACAATGAGCAGTTCTTC. Residues: CATGIYNEQFF. The chain joins TRBV24-1 to TRBJ2-1; D gene ambiguous. V gave up 9 bases and J gave up 3 bases, with 5 bases separating them. The length of the CDR3 is 11 residues. Germline loops: CDR1 KGHDR, CDR2 SFDVKD.

This clonotype was detected a few times. This rearrangement joins TRBV5-4 to TRBJ2-7; 10 bases fit TRBD2. CDR1 is SGHNT and CDR2 is YYREEE in the germline V gene (reference sequence). This CDR3 spans 15 amino acids. With V trimmed by 4 bases and J by 0 bases, 4 bases remained unmatched. This chain's CDR3 is CASSRSGGRSYEQYF. The CDR3 nucleotides are TGTGCCAGCAGCCGTAGCGGGGGGCGCTCCTACGAGCAGTACTTC.

The gene calls are TRBV6-1 and TRBJ1-2; no definite D call. V was pared by 5 bases and J by 7 bases, with 14 bases between. Germline V gene data show CDR1 as MNHNS and CDR2 as SASEGT. The CDR3 sequence is 13 residues long. The CDR3 DNA sequence: TGTGCCAGCAGTTCCGGCAGGCTCGGTGGCTACACCTTC. This gives the protein CASSSGRLGGYTF.

The V gene is TRBV7-2, the J gene TRBJ2-7, with D maybe TRBD2 (6 bases). V was clipped by 3 bases and J by 4 bases, with 13 bases between them. Germline V gives CDR1 SGHTA, CDR2 FQGNSA. CDR3 size: 14 residues. For the CDR3, the DNA is TGTGCCAGCAGCTTTGGGAGGATTGGGTACGAGCAGTACTTC. Encoded protein: CASSFGRIGYEQYF.

In regard to this clonotype: A much bigger clone sits one base away, suggesting this may be a read error. The V gene is TRBV14, the J gene TRBJ2-1; 8 bases match TRBD2. The DNA end lines up better with TRBJ2-7; the J call may be wrong. The CDR3 length is 16 residues. Germline V gene data show CDR1 as SGHDN and CDR2 as FVKESK. This chain's CDR3 is CARSHNPGLEANEQYF. CDR3 sequence (DNA): TGTGCCAGATCGCACAACCCGGGACTAGAGGCCAATGAGCAGTACTTC.